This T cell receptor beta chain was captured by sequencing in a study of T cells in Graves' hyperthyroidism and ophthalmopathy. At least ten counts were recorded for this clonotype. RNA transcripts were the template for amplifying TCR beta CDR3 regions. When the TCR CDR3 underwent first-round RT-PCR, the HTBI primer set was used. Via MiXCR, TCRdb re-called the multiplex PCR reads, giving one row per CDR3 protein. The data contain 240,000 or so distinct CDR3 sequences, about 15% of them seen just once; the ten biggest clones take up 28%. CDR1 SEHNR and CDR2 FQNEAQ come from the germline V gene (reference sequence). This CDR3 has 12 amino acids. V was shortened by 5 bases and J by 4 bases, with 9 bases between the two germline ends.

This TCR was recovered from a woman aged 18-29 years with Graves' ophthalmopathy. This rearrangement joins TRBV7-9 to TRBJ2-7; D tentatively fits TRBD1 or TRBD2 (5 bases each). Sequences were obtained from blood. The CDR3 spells CASSAGTYEQYF. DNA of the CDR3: TGTGCCAGCAGCGCCGGGACGTACGAGCAGTACTTC.